This T cell receptor (beta chain) appears in the sequencing data of a study of T-cell memory formation after mild COVID-19. The TCR alpha and TCR beta cDNA libraries, bearing sample barcodes and UMIs, were generated by 5'RACE using constant-segment primers. TCRdb reprocessed the 5' RACE reads via MiXCR and lists one record per CDR3 protein. Of under 35,000 distinct CDR3 sequences in the sample, 15% to 20% were seen once. In the case of this clonotype: As yet, its antigen is unknown.

V lost 11 bases and J 5 bases, leaving 12 bases between the germline ends. CDR3 length equals 11 residues. The germline CDR1 and CDR2 sequences are KGHSH and LQKENI. Study-level findings and limits: The SARS-CoV-2 specificity of second-wave clones reaching peak at day 37 remained unverified. Largely, contracting CD4+ clones fell within CM and EM, and contracting CD8+ clones within EMRA.

The clonotype was recovered from an adult who had mild COVID-19 (a few samples of this study predate the infection). Cell type and time point are not known. What was sequenced was PBMCs or a T cell subset sorted from them (not recorded which). V is TRBV18 and J is TRBJ2-5; D unclear. The CDR3 is CASSAGETQYF. The CDR3 nucleotides read TGTGCCTCCTCGGCCGGGGAGACCCAGTACTTC. Full variable domain (outside the CDR3, taken from reference TRBV18 and TRBJ2-5): NAGVMQNPRHLVRRRGQEARLRCSPMKGHSHVYWYRQLPEEGLKFMVYLQKENIIDESGMPKERFSAEFPKEGPSILRIQQVVRGDSAAYFCASSAGETQYFGPGTRLLVL.